The 23 T cell receptor beta chains in this list originate from one sample, sequenced in a study of T cells in localized non-small cell lung cancer. Assay used: immunoSEQ multiplex PCR; TCRdb lists only in-frame clones, some missing. Seen here are about 52,000 clones, roughly 86% observed once, and the top ten hold approximately 15%. The starting material was PBMCs, obtained before any cancer treatment. The receptors derive from a female donor with stage II lung adenocarcinoma.

The rearrangement joins TRBV27 to TRBJ1-1, with D possibly matching TRBD1 (5 bases). CDR3 size: 14 residues. Germline V lookup: CDR1 MNHEY, CDR2 SMNVEV (reference sequence). V was cut by 4 bases and J by 5 bases, with 14 bases left in between. The CDR3 protein is CASSSGPGRTEAFF. CDR3 nucleotide sequence: TGTGCCAGCAGTTCCGGACCGGGACGGACTGAAGCTTTCTTT.

V and J are TRBV18 and TRBJ1-2, with TRBD1 matching 9 bases. V lost 3 bases to trimming and J lost 0 bases; unmatched junction nucleotides: 11. The CDR3 spans 18 residues. Per the germline V gene, CDR1 is KGHSH and CDR2 is LQKENI. Written as DNA, the CDR3 is TGTGCCAGCTCACCTAACTCCGGGACAGGGTTTACTAACTATGGCTACACCTTC. Protein sequence: CASSPNSGTGFTNYGYTF.

The gene calls are TRBV5-1 and TRBJ2-1, with TRBD2 matching over 12 bases. There are 13 residues in the CDR3. The V gene's germline CDR1 is SGHRS and CDR2 YFSETQ. The V segment lost 4 bases and the J segment 12 bases; nucleotides outside the gene matches: 5. The CDR3 DNA reads TGCGCCAGCAGCCCAGGACTAGCGGGGTTGCAGTTCTTC. Translated: CASSPGLAGLQFF.

For this clone: At one of its ends the junction is not consistent with the germline gene, which may arise from a read error. V is TRBV6-6 and J is TRBJ1-5; weak D call: TRBD1 (5 bases). Germline V gives CDR1 MNHNY, CDR2 SVGAGI (reference sequence). The CDR3 extends over 14 amino acids. This CDR3 is CASSYWGEGQPQHF. CDR3 bases: TGTGCCAGCAGCTACTGGGGGGAAGGTCAGCCCCAGCATTTT.

This sequence joins TRBV5-1 and TRBJ2-3; TRBD1 matches 8 bases. This CDR3 comprises 18 residues. Germline assignment: CDR1 SGHRS and CDR2 YFSETQ. With V trimmed by 1 base and J by 1 base, 11 bases remained unmatched. CDR3 protein: CASSLRFSGGEGTDTQYF. The CDR3 DNA reads as TGCGCCAGCAGCTTGAGATTCTCAGGGGGCGAAGGCACAGATACGCAGTATTTT.

The chain uses TRBV11-2 and TRBJ2-5; 7 bases agree with TRBD1. J was trimmed by 9 bases and V by 0 bases; bases with no gene match: 1. Germline V gene data show CDR1 as SGHAT and CDR2 as FQNNGV. The CDR3 length is 12 residues. Here the CDR3 reads CASSLDQGAQYF. As DNA, the CDR3 is TGTGCCAGCAGCTTAGACCAGGGGGCCCAGTACTTC.

V and J are TRBV9 and TRBJ1-1; D is uncertain. Germline CDR1 reads SGDLS; CDR2 reads YYNGEE. The V end was cut by 5 bases, the J end by 3 bases, with 8 bases between. The CDR3 totals 12 residues. This CDR3 reads CASRTFDTEAFF. The CDR3 nucleotides are TGTGCCAGCAGGACATTTGACACTGAAGCTTTCTTT.

The genes are TRBV7-6 and TRBJ2-3, with TRBD2 matching over 8 bases. The CDR3 is 19 residues long. Germline trimming cut 5 bases from V and 0 bases from J; bases unmatched to any gene: 16. From germline, CDR1 is SGHVS and CDR2 FNYEAQ. The CDR3 DNA reads TGTGCCAGCAGCCGAATCGGTAGCGGGGTCCTGGGTAGCACAGATACGCAGTATTTT. Translated: CASSRIGSGVLGSTDTQYF.

Only a few counts were recorded for this clone. V and J are TRBV5-6 and TRBJ2-1, with 8 bases that match TRBD1. The CDR3 length is 15 residues. Germline V gene data show CDR1 as SGHDT and CDR2 as YYEEEE. Trimming at V came to 2 bases and at J to 6 bases, leaving 7 bases not matched to a gene. The CDR3 loop is CASSLEVTGGNEQFF. DNA of the CDR3: TGTGCCAGCAGCTTAGAAGTTACAGGGGGCAATGAGCAGTTCTTC. Full variable domain (remainder filled in from reference TRBV5-6 and TRBJ2-1): DAGVTQSPTHLIKTRGQQVTLRCSPKSGHDTVSWYQQALGQGPQFIFQYYEEEERQRGNFPDRFSGHQFPNYSSELNVNALLLGDSALYLCASSLEVTGGNEQFFGPGTRLTVL.

The J gene is TRBJ2-3, the V gene TRBV11-2; the D gene is possibly TRBD1 (5 bases). The CDR3 has 15 residues. Germline V gene lookup returns CDR1 SGHAT and CDR2 FQNNGV. Between the trimmed V and J ends, which lost 7 bases and 2 bases, there was a span of 16 bases. CDR3 region: CASTSLQDPTDTQYF. The CDR3, as DNA: TGTGCCAGCACCTCTTTACAGGACCCCACAGATACGCAGTATTTT. The variable domain in full, with the rest retrieved from reference TRBV11-2 and TRBJ2-3, is EAGVAQSPRYKIIEKRQSVAFWCNPISGHATLYWYQQILGQGPKLLIQFQNNGVVDDSQLPKDRFSAERLKGVDSTLKIQPAKLEDSAVYLCASTSLQDPTDTQYFGPGTRLTVL.

The chain carries TRBV29-1 and TRBJ1-2; a weak D match, TRBD1 (6 bases). V lost 3 bases to trimming and J lost 6 bases, with 14 bases between them. The germline CDR1 and CDR2 sequences are SQVTM and ANQGSEA. The CDR3 is made up of 13 amino acids. The CDR3 spells CSVDLQGENGYTF. The CDR3 DNA reads TGCAGCGTTGATCTACAGGGCGAAAATGGCTACACCTTC.

The genes are TRBV5-4 and TRBJ2-1; weak D call: TRBD1 (5 bases). Germline V gives CDR1 SGHNT, CDR2 YYREEE (reference sequence). The V gene lost 1 base and the J gene lost 0 bases, with 11 bases spanning the gap. The CDR3 loop spans 16 amino acids. CDR3 bases: TGTGCCAGCAGCTTGCGGCAGGGAAGCTCCTACAATGAGCAGTTCTTC. Translated, it gives CASSLRQGSSYNEQFF. The full variable domain, with the rest looked up from reference TRBV5-4 and TRBJ2-1, is ETGVTQSPTHLIKTRGQQVTLRCSSQSGHNTVSWYQQALGQGPQFIFQYYREEENGRGNFPPRFSGLQFPNYSSELNVNALELDDSALYLCASSLRQGSSYNEQFFGPGTRLTVL.

The chain carries TRBV7-9 and TRBJ1-6; D is perhaps TRBD1 (5 bases). V shed 5 bases and J shed 9 bases, with 14 bases lying between them. CDR3 length: 14 amino acids. Germline V gene sequence: CDR1 SEHNR, CDR2 FQNEAQ (reference sequence). Here the CDR3 reads CASSAWDGRSPLHF. In DNA form, the CDR3 reads TGTGCCAGCAGCGCCTGGGACGGGCGTTCACCCCTCCACTTT.

The chain combines TRBV6-5 with TRBJ1-1; no clear D gene. With 2 bases removed from V and 0 bases from J, the gap between germline ends came to 10 bases. The CDR3 spans 15 residues. Germline V gives CDR1 MNHEY, CDR2 SVGAGI. The CDR3 DNA follows: TGTGCCAGCAGTTACGCAGGAGGCATGAACACTGAAGCTTTCTTT. The encoded protein is CASSYAGGMNTEAFF.

This chain connects TRBV7-3 to TRBJ1-1; D is unclear. V shed 4 bases and J shed 1 base, with 10 bases lying between them. The CDR3 length is 14 residues. Germline CDR1 is SGHTA and CDR2 is FQGTGA. The CDR3 coding sequence is TGTGCCAGCAGCTACGGAGCAGGGAACACTGAAGCTTTCTTT. Amino acids: CASSYGAGNTEAFF.

V and J are TRBV7-6 and TRBJ2-1; the match to TRBD2 covers 10 bases. The germline CDR1 and CDR2 sequences are SGHVS and FNYEAQ. The length of the CDR3 is 14 residues. The trim removed 4 bases at V and 7 bases at J, leaving 4 bases unmatched. The CDR3 coding sequence is TGTGCCAGCAGCTGGAGCGGGGGGGGAAATGAGCAGTTCTTC. The encoded protein is CASSWSGGGNEQFF.

The chain uses TRBV2 and TRBJ1-3; tentative D call: TRBD1 (6 bases). V was pared by 4 bases and J by 0 bases, with 16 bases between. Germline CDR1 is SNHLY and CDR2 is FYNNEI. CDR3 size: 17 residues. The CDR3 loop is CASSGLRSGVSGNTIYF. The DNA for the CDR3 is TGTGCCAGCAGTGGCCTCCGATCAGGGGTCTCTGGAAACACCATATATTTT.

The chain is built from TRBV2 and TRBJ1-5; D may be TRBD1 (6 bases). V was clipped by 8 bases and J by 4 bases, with 15 bases between them. This CDR3 spans 14 amino acids. Germline CDR1 SNHLY, CDR2 FYNNEI. The CDR3 spells CASGKVTGNQPQHF. CDR3 bases: TGTGCCAGCGGGAAGGTGACAGGTAATCAGCCCCAGCATTTT.

This chain links TRBV19 with TRBJ2-3, with D unresolved. Germline V gene lookup returns CDR1 LNHDA and CDR2 SQIVND (reference sequence). The CDR3 spans 15 residues. With 6 bases removed from V and 1 base from J, the gap between germline ends came to 14 bases. CDR3 DNA sequence: TGTGCCAGTAGGCGAGAAGCAGGAGGCACAGATACGCAGTATTTT. Its translation is CASRREAGGTDTQYF.

V gene TRBV19 combines with J gene TRBJ1-3; 7 bases align to TRBD1. V lost 7 bases to trimming and J lost 0 bases; unmatched junction nucleotides: 9. The germline V gene has CDR1 LNHDA and CDR2 SQIVND (reference sequence). This CDR3 is 16 amino acids long. The CDR3 here is CASTLLDRISGNTIYF. The CDR3 bases are TGTGCCAGTACCCTTCTGGACAGGATCTCTGGAAACACCATATATTTT.

The V and J genes are TRBV9 and TRBJ2-3; 7 bases are a match to TRBD1. V gave up 7 bases and J gave up 0 bases; unmatched junction bases: 5. Germline CDR1 and CDR2: SGDLS and YYNGEE. This CDR3 is 14 amino acids long. The CDR3 DNA reads as TGTGCCAGCGGACAGGAACTTAGCACAGATACGCAGTATTTT. Its translation is CASGQELSTDTQYF.

The rearrangement uses TRBV10-2 and TRBJ2-2; no firm D call. CDR3 length: 13 amino acids. Per germline, CDR1 WSHSY and CDR2 SAAADI. The V end was cut by 2 bases, the J end by 6 bases, with 7 bases between. The DNA of the CDR3 is TGCGCCAGCAGTGAGAGTGAGGCCGGGGAGCTGTTTTTT. This codes for CASSESEAGELFF.

In its sample, this clone was seen once. This chain joins TRBV14 and TRBJ2-1; 7 bases agree with TRBD2. From germline, CDR1 is SGHDN and CDR2 FVKESK. The CDR3 covers 15 residues. The trim removed 1 base at V and 5 bases at J, leaving 5 bases unmatched. The CDR3, as DNA: TGTGCCAGCAGCCAAGTACGGGGGAGGGACAATGAGCAGTTCTTC. It codes for CASSQVRGRDNEQFF.